These T cell receptor beta chains were read from a single sample in a study of blood T cells in healthy people across ages. TCRdb ran MiXCR on the 5' RACE reads and lists one entry per CDR3 protein. Here the sample spans more than 450,000 distinct CDR3 sequences, about 27% being singletons. Separately, the same data were catalogued under a study of T cells of mothers and their children.

The sequencing sample was made of blood. Receptors originate from a boy aged 2-15 years in good health. CDR3s include the opening cysteine and the closing phenylalanine or tryptophan. D genes are given only for firm matches. Clone size is not always given. Where it is, it says once, few, many or a class for expanded clones.

clone size: once; D gene: TRBD1; V gene: TRBV29-1; J gene: TRBJ1-1; CDR3 protein: CSGQGDTEAFF; CDR3 DNA: TGCAGCGGTCAGGGGGACACTGAAGCTTTCTTT
clone size: few; D gene: .; V gene: TRBV5-1; J gene: TRBJ2-1; CDR3 protein: CASSFDSYNEQFF; CDR3 DNA: TGCGCCAGCAGCTTTGATTCCTACAATGAGCAGTTCTTC
clone size: .; D gene: TRBD2; V gene: TRBV7-9; J gene: TRBJ2-5; CDR3 protein: CASSITRTSRGVEWYF; CDR3 DNA: TGTGCCAGCAGCATAACCCGGACTAGCCGGGGAGTTGAATGGTACTTC
clone size: .; D gene: .; V gene: TRBV29-1; J gene: TRBJ1-5; CDR3 protein: CSVKGPSNQPQHF; CDR3 DNA: TGCAGCGTTAAGGGCCCAAGCAATCAGCCCCAGCATTTT
clone size: .; D gene: TRBD2; V gene: TRBV7-9; J gene: TRBJ2-1; CDR3 protein: CASSRRLAGGGSSYNEQFF; CDR3 DNA: TGTGCCAGCAGCCGACGACTAGCGGGAGGAGGGAGCTCCTACAATGAGCAGTTCTTC
clone size: few; D gene: TRBD2; V gene: TRBV7-2; J gene: TRBJ2-1; CDR3 protein: CASSLLAGFRNEQFF; CDR3 DNA: TGTGCCAGCAGCTTGCTAGCGGGTTTTCGGAATGAGCAGTTCTTC
clone size: .; D gene: .; V gene: TRBV12-3/TRBV12-4; J gene: TRBJ1-2; CDR3 protein: CASSPTVRDGYTF; CDR3 DNA: TGTGCCAGCAGCCCCACTGTGAGGGACGGCTACACCTTC
clone size: .; D gene: .; V gene: TRBV7-2; J gene: TRBJ2-5; CDR3 protein: CASTPYQETQYF; CDR3 DNA: TGTGCCAGCACCCCGTACCAAGAGACCCAGTACTTC
clone size: few; D gene: .; V gene: TRBV29-1; J gene: TRBJ1-1; CDR3 protein: CSVGDGHQAFF; CDR3 DNA: TGCAGCGTTGGGGACGGACACCAAGCTTTCTTT
clone size: few; D gene: .; V gene: TRBV6-5; J gene: TRBJ1-1; CDR3 protein: CASRVGARGTEAFF; CDR3 DNA: TGTGCCAGCAGAGTCGGGGCGCGTGGCACTGAAGCTTTCTTT
clone size: .; D gene: .; V gene: TRBV6-5; J gene: TRBJ1-2; CDR3 protein: CASSYIGREVHYGYTF; CDR3 DNA: TGTGCCAGCAGTTACATCGGCAGGGAGGTTCACTATGGCTACACCTTC
clone size: .; D gene: TRBD2; V gene: TRBV7-2; J gene: TRBJ2-1; CDR3 protein: CASSLTSGSGGQFF; CDR3 DNA: TGTGCCAGCAGCTTAACTAGCGGGAGTGGCGGGCAGTTCTTC
clone size: few; D gene: TRBD1; V gene: TRBV12-3/TRBV12-4; J gene: TRBJ1-6; CDR3 protein: CASRQDRIDSPLHF; CDR3 DNA: TGTGCCAGCAGACAGGACAGGATAGATTCACCCCTCCACTTT
clone size: .; D gene: .; V gene: TRBV27; J gene: TRBJ2-5; CDR3 protein: CASSSDWGPQETQYF; CDR3 DNA: TGTGCCAGCAGTTCTGACTGGGGTCCCCAAGAGACCCAGTACTTC
clone size: .; D gene: TRBD2; V gene: TRBV4-3; J gene: TRBJ2-1; CDR3 protein: CASSQSGKYNEQFF; CDR3 DNA: TGCGCCAGCAGCCAAAGCGGGAAGTACAATGAGCAGTTCTTC
clone size: few; D gene: .; V gene: TRBV2; J gene: TRBJ1-1; CDR3 protein: CASKTGRRNTEAFF; CDR3 DNA: TGTGCCAGCAAGACCGGTCGCAGGAACACTGAAGCTTTCTTT
clone size: .; D gene: .; V gene: TRBV5-1; J gene: TRBJ1-5; CDR3 protein: CASSLLGADQPQHF; CDR3 DNA: TGCGCCAGCAGCTTGTTGGGGGCCGATCAGCCCCAGCATTTT
clone size: few; D gene: .; V gene: TRBV7-2; J gene: TRBJ2-7; CDR3 protein: CASSLEASRDYEQYF; CDR3 DNA: TGTGCCAGCAGCTTAGAGGCCTCGAGGGACTACGAGCAGTACTTC